This passage covers 21 T cell receptor beta chains from one sample sequenced in a study of blood T cells in healthy people across ages. A sample-barcoded 5' primer and a J-beta primer mix were used in a second PCR of roughly 7 to 12 cycles. TCRdb called the 5' RACE reads again in MiXCR, with one record for every CDR3 protein. The sample lists around 1,000,000 distinct CDR3 sequences; more than 30% were seen once. The sequencing input was blood. The receptors shown here come from a man aged 18-30 years in good health.

As regards this clonotype: This may be a read error, as it is one base from a much larger clone. The V and J genes are TRBV7-2 and TRBJ1-5; TRBD1 matches at 7 bases. Germline-derived CDR1 and CDR2 are SGHTA and FQGNSA. The CDR3 runs 14 residues. CDR3 nucleotides: TGTGCCAGCAGCGTAGCAGGGGGTGGACAGCCCCAGCATTTT. Translation: CASSVAGGGQPQHF. The whole variable domain, filled in from reference TRBV7-2 and TRBJ1-5, reads GAGVSQSPSNKVTEKGKDVELRCDPISGHTALYWYRQSLGQGLEFLIYFQGNSAPDKSGLPSDRFSAERTGGSVSTLTIQRTQQEDSAVYLCASSVAGGGQPQHFGDGTRLSIL.

This chain links TRBV28 with TRBJ1-1; D call uncertain. Trimming cost V 5 bases and J 6 bases, with 10 bases left between them. This CDR3 has 12 residues. Germline-derived CDR1 and CDR2 are MDHEN and SYDVKM. CDR3 protein: CASSASRAEAFF. The CDR3 region has the DNA TGTGCCAGCAGTGCATCCCGGGCTGAAGCTTTCTTT.

This chain uses TRBV4-2 with TRBJ2-5, with D unclear. CDR1 and CDR2 from the germline V gene are LGHNA and YNFKEQ. The CDR3 runs 10 residues. V lost 11 bases and J 4 bases, leaving 8 bases between the germline ends. This CDR3 reads CAFAGETQYF. The CDR3, as DNA: TGTGCCTTTGCTGGAGAGACCCAGTACTTC.

V usage is TRBV20-1 and J usage is TRBJ1-2, with D tentatively TRBD1 (5 bases). This CDR3 has 12 residues. Looked up from germline, CDR1 is DFQATT and CDR2 is SNEGSKA (reference sequence). V lost 6 bases, J lost 0 bases, and 8 bases lay in between. CDR3 nucleotide sequence: TGCAGTGCAATGACAGCTAACTATGGCTACACCTTC. Residues: CSAMTANYGYTF.

This clonotype was counted a few times. The genes are TRBV18 and TRBJ2-3; maybe TRBD1 (6 bases). V was shortened by 1 base and J by 4 bases, with 12 bases between the two germline ends. This CDR3 comprises 15 residues. Germline assignment: CDR1 KGHSH and CDR2 LQKENI. The CDR3 bases are TGTGCCAGCTCACCACTCGAACAGGGCGCAGATACGCAGTATTTT. This codes for CASSPLEQGADTQYF.

The rearrangement joins TRBV10-3 to TRBJ2-2, with 9 nucleotides matching TRBD2. Germline V lookup: CDR1 ENHRY, CDR2 SYGVKD. With 8 bases clipped from V and 4 bases from J, the junction kept 17 bases outside the gene matches. CDR3 length: 18 amino acids. CDR3 residues: CAISFGSRGGTGTGELFF. CDR3 DNA: TGTGCCATCTCTTTCGGGTCGCGGGGGGGCACGGGCACCGGGGAGCTGTTTTTT.

This clonotype came up many times. The chain is built from TRBV6-5 and TRBJ2-1; D is unclear. The CDR3 covers 13 residues. The V gene lost 0 bases and the J gene lost 7 bases, with 7 bases spanning the gap. The V gene's germline CDR1 is MNHEY and CDR2 SVGAGI. DNA of the CDR3: TGTGCCAGCAGTTACTCGATTCGTAATGAGCAGTTCTTC. It translates to CASSYSIRNEQFF.

This clonotype was picked up many times. The rearrangement uses TRBV7-2 and TRBJ1-5; no definite D call. There are 14 residues in the CDR3. The V and J ends lost 1 base and 5 bases respectively, with 9 bases between them. CDR1 SGHTA and CDR2 FQGNSA come from the germline V gene. The CDR3 here is CASSLDSGDQPQHF. The CDR3 coding sequence is TGTGCCAGCAGCTTAGACAGTGGGGATCAGCCCCAGCATTTT.

The CDR3 DNA reads as TGCGCCAGCAGCCAACAGGGTACAACTAATGAAAAACTGTTTTTT. Its protein product is CASSQQGTTNEKLFF. This rearrangement joins TRBV4-3 to TRBJ1-4; perhaps TRBD1 as D (5 bases). The CDR3 is 15 amino acids. The germline V and J ends were trimmed by 2 bases and 0 bases, with 7 bases remaining between them. Germline-derived CDR1 and CDR2 are LGHNA and YSLEER.

The rearrangement uses TRBV20-1 and TRBJ2-7; the D call may be TRBD1 or TRBD2 (5 bases each). Trimming shortened V by 4 bases and J by 10 bases, and 20 bases separated the two germline ends. Looked up from germline, CDR1 is DFQATT and CDR2 is SNEGSKA (reference sequence). The CDR3 has 13 residues. The CDR3 sequence: CSATSLRDEAQYF. The CDR3 bases are TGCAGTGCTACTTCCCTCAGGGACGAGGCCCAGTACTTC.

This clonotype has a handful of counts. The J gene is TRBJ1-4, the V gene TRBV4-1; 10 bases line up with TRBD1. The CDR3 runs 16 residues. The germline V gene has CDR1 MGHRA and CDR2 YSYEKL. Trimming at V came to 1 base and at J to 5 bases, leaving 4 bases not matched to a gene. CDR3 in amino acids: CASSQAGTGENEKLFF. The CDR3 nucleotides read TGCGCCAGCAGCCAAGCCGGGACAGGGGAAAATGAAAAACTGTTTTTT.

As regards this clonotype: An end of the junction does not agree with germline; a read error may underlie this. This chain uses TRBV11-2 with TRBJ2-3, with D maybe TRBD1 (5 bases). Germline V gene sequence: CDR1 SGHAT, CDR2 FQNNGV. The CDR3 has 16 amino acids. CDR3 in amino acids: CASSLLPGQRTDMQYF. CDR3 nucleotide sequence: TGTGCCAGCAGCCTTCTCCCAGGGCAGCGCACAGATATGCAGTATTTT.

Only a few counts were recorded for this clonotype. The chain is built from TRBV6-6 and TRBJ1-4, with D possibly matching TRBD1 (5 bases). This CDR3 is 14 amino acids long. The germline V gene encodes CDR1 MNHNY and CDR2 SVGAGI (reference sequence). The V and J ends lost 8 bases and 7 bases respectively, with 17 bases between them. CDR3 residues: CASSTGGGREKLFF. CDR3 bases: TGTGCCAGCTCGACGGGGGGGGGTCGTGAAAAACTGTTTTTT.

This clonotype has just a few counts. The chain combines TRBV7-2 with TRBJ2-3; the D is unclear. V lost 4 bases, J lost 6 bases, and 17 bases lay in between. Germline V lookup: CDR1 SGHTA, CDR2 FQGNSA. The CDR3 length is 15 residues. The CDR3 loop is CASSSPNLLWDTQYF. The CDR3 DNA sequence: TGTGCCAGCAGCTCCCCGAACCTCCTTTGGGATACGCAGTATTTT.

This clonotype has only a few counts. The chain couples TRBV20-1 to TRBJ2-7, with unresolved D. Germline assignment: CDR1 DFQATT and CDR2 SNEGSKA (reference sequence). Trimming shortened V by 1 base and J by 4 bases, and 11 bases separated the two germline ends. The CDR3 sequence is 13 residues long. Here the CDR3 DNA reads TGCAGTGCTAGAGCGGTTGGGCTTTACGAGCAGTACTTC. It translates to CSARAVGLYEQYF.

This chain uses TRBV6-4 with TRBJ2-4; 11 positions match TRBD2. V was clipped by 0 bases and J by 6 bases; unmatched bases: 10. CDR3 length equals 18 residues. CDR1 is MRHNA and CDR2 is SNTAGT in the germline V gene. CDR3 in DNA: TGTGCCAGCAGTGACTCAGATACTAGCGGGGGCACAATAAACATTCAGTACTTC. Its protein product is CASSDSDTSGGTINIQYF.

This clonotype was observed a handful of times. The J gene is TRBJ2-3, the V gene TRBV15; 7 nucleotides match TRBD1. CDR3 length equals 17 residues. Germline CDR1 is LNHNV and CDR2 is YYDKDF (reference sequence). Trimming took 0 bases from V and 7 from J; bases not matched to a gene: 13. In nucleotides, the CDR3 is TGTGCCACCAGCAGAGACCGAAGAACTGACAGGGTATATACGCAGTATTTT. Translating it yields CATSRDRRTDRVYTQYF.

This clonotype was picked up one time. The chain couples TRBV19 to TRBJ1-1; 10 nucleotides match TRBD1. J lost 4 bases, V lost 10 bases, and 9 bases had no gene match. The germline V gene has CDR1 LNHDA and CDR2 SQIVND (reference sequence). This CDR3 comprises 14 residues. As DNA, the CDR3 is TGTGCCACGACCGCCGGGACAGGGGTCACTGAAGCTTTCTTT. Its translation is CATTAGTGVTEAFF.

The chain recombines TRBV7-2 with TRBJ2-1; D is ambiguous. The germline gives CDR1 SGHTA, CDR2 FQGNSA. This CDR3 has 12 residues. Trimming shortened V by 3 bases and J by 8 bases, and 8 bases separated the two germline ends. CDR3 amino acids: CASSFNRDEQFF. CDR3 DNA: TGTGCCAGCAGCTTTAACCGGGATGAGCAGTTCTTC.

A few counts support this clonotype. The chain combines TRBV7-9 with TRBJ1-2; D gene unclear. Trimming stripped 5 bases from V and 3 bases from J, with 7 bases between. The V gene's germline CDR1 is SEHNR and CDR2 FQNEAQ (reference sequence). CDR3 length: 12 residues. CDR3 nucleotides: TGTGCCAGCAGCCGAAATGACTATGGCTACACCTTC. It specifies CASSRNDYGYTF.

The sample holds a few counts of this clonotype. This chain connects TRBV6-5 to TRBJ2-7; D possibly corresponds to TRBD2 (6 bases). Trimming left V 2 bases short and J 1 base short, with 6 bases between. This CDR3 has 13 amino acids. Germline V lookup: CDR1 MNHEY, CDR2 SVGAGI. This CDR3 reads CASSYRGSYEQYF. In DNA form, the CDR3 reads TGTGCCAGCAGTTACCGGGGGTCCTACGAGCAGTACTTC.